The clone carrying this T cell receptor beta chain appeared many times. Its antigen remains unidentified. Germline V gives CDR1 ENHRY, CDR2 SYGVKD. The CDR3 length is 14 residues. V lost 2 bases and J 2 bases, leaving 10 bases between the germline ends. Synthesis of TCR cDNA relied on 5'RACE template switching, which attached a universal primer site and UMIs. TCRdb independently ran MiXCR on the 5' RACE reads; one entry per CDR3 protein. In the table there are under 300,000 distinct CDR3 sequences, about 7% of which are singletons. The data originate from a study of T cells after yellow fever vaccination. Points from the study as a whole: Weaker, the secondary response had a peak occurring faster, on day 5 versus 15. A small share of clonotypes appeared in both CD4 and CD8 compartments. Post-booster samples contained most primary-vaccination clones (approximately 95% CD4, about 90% CD8).

The J gene is TRBJ2-7, the V gene TRBV10-3, with D maybe TRBD1 (5 bases). This receptor was obtained from a man between 25 and 39 years old who received the YFV17D yellow fever vaccine. The sequencing used CD4+ T cells sorted from PBMCs, collected 15 days after the yellow fever booster vaccination. The CDR3 bases are TGTGCCATCAGTGAGGGGGCGGCGACCTACGAGCAGTACTTC. Translation gives CAISEGAATYEQYF.